Below, 15 T cell receptor beta chains from the same sample are listed, as sequenced in a study of CXCR3-negative and CXCR3-positive naive CD8 T cells. Study-wide results and limits: When CXCR3-positive naive cells were set against CXCR3-negative naive cells, the former had more hydrophobic TRB CDR3s.

No antigen is known for these receptors. The TRB cDNA libraries were prepared by 5' RACE with UMI labels. No DNA is given; TCRdb re-called the 5' RACE reads and lists each CDR3 protein once. The table lists approximately 100,000 distinct CDR3 sequences. Sequences were obtained from naive CXCR3+ CD8+ T cells from blood. Subset defined: CD45RO-CCR7+CD27+CD95- naive CD8+ T cells expressing CXCR3 (TNR3+). The receptors were sampled from a human donor in good health. Some clones in this sample may be carry-over from other donors' samples.

This chain links TRBV29-1 with TRBJ2-2. The CDR3 is 12 residues long. The germline V gene has CDR1 SQVTM and CDR2 ANQGSEA. The CDR3 region is CSVEDDTGELFF.

The genes are TRBV18 and TRBJ1-1; as DNA is missing, the TRBD1 call by TCRdb cannot be tested. Germline CDR1 KGHSH, CDR2 LQKENI. The CDR3 loop spans 17 amino acids. The CDR3 sequence: CASSPPVGGDFGTEAFF.

J is TRBJ2-1 and V is TRBV11-2. This CDR3 region has 15 residues. Germline CDR1 reads SGHAT; CDR2 reads FQNNGV. This chain's CDR3 is CASSLVTSPYNEQFF.

The rearrangement joins TRBV6-4 to TRBJ2-3; without DNA, the TCRdb call of TRBD1 cannot be checked. CDR3 length: 15 amino acids. Germline CDR1 is MRHNA and CDR2 is SNTAGT. The CDR3 is CASSDGTGGPDTQYF.

The chain uses TRBV5-1 and TRBJ2-7; the D call from TCRdb, TRBD1, cannot be confirmed without DNA. Looked up from germline, CDR1 is SGHRS and CDR2 is YFSETQ. The CDR3 is 14 residues long. This chain's CDR3 is CASSADRIWAEQYF.

The rearrangement uses TRBV4-3 and TRBJ1-1; TCRdb's D call of TRBD1 is untestable without DNA. The CDR3 covers 13 residues. Germline CDR1 and CDR2: LGHNA and YSLEER. The CDR3 protein is CASSHDRGTEAFF.

V usage is TRBV4-1 and J usage is TRBJ2-7; absent DNA, TCRdb's TRBD1 call cannot be checked. The CDR3 is 17 residues long. Germline CDR1 and CDR2: MGHRA and YSYEKL. The CDR3 loop reads CASSQDHAGTDSYEQYF.

The chain is built from TRBV12-3 or TRBV12-4 and TRBJ2-7. There are 12 residues in the CDR3. Here the CDR3 reads CASSLDVYEQYF.

V usage is TRBV12-3 or TRBV12-4 and J usage is TRBJ1-1; TCRdb proposes TRBD1, but this gene call is untestable without DNA. This CDR3 has 14 amino acids. The CDR3 sequence is CASRAQGSNTEAFF.

The J gene is TRBJ2-7, the V gene TRBV4-1; TCRdb indicates TRBD1, and absent DNA this call remains unverified. The CDR3 covers 14 residues. The germline V gene has CDR1 MGHRA and CDR2 YSYEKL. The CDR3 spells CASSQDHRGWEQYF.

J is TRBJ2-2 and V is TRBV7-3. In germline, CDR1 is SGHTA, CDR2 FQGTGA. This CDR3 region has 16 residues. CDR3 residues: CASSLYGGANTGELFF.

This rearrangement joins TRBV7-3 to TRBJ1-1; TCRdb proposes TRBD1, but this gene call is untestable without DNA. There are 15 residues in the CDR3. Germline lookup yields CDR1 SGHTA and CDR2 FQGTGA. The CDR3 loop is CASSLTGGPNTEAFF.

The genes are TRBV28 and TRBJ1-2; TCRdb's D call, TRBD1, is unchecked because there is no DNA. The CDR3 totals 15 residues. Germline V gene sequence: CDR1 MDHEN, CDR2 SYDVKM. CDR3 amino acids: CASSKPADTYYGYTF.

The chain uses TRBV29-1 and TRBJ2-7; lacking DNA, the TRBD1 call made by TCRdb goes unchecked. The CDR3 loop spans 12 amino acids. Germline V lookup: CDR1 SQVTM, CDR2 ANQGSEA. CDR3: CSVVDRGPEQYF.

V is TRBV30 and J is TRBJ1-1. From germline, CDR1 is GTSNPN and CDR2 SVGIG (reference sequence). CDR3 length: 11 residues. The CDR3 sequence: CAWIFGTEAFF.